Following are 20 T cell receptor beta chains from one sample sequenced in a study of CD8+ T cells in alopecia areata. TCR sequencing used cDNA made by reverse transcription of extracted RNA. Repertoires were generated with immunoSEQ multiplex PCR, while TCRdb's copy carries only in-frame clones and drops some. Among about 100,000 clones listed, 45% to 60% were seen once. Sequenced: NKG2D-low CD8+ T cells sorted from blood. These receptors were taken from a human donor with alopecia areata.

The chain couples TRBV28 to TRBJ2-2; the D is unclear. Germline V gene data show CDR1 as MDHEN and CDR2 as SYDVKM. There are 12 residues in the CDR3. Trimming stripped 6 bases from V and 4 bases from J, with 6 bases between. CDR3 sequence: CASSRFTGELFF. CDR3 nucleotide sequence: TGTGCCAGCAGCCGGTTCACCGGGGAGCTGTTTTTT.

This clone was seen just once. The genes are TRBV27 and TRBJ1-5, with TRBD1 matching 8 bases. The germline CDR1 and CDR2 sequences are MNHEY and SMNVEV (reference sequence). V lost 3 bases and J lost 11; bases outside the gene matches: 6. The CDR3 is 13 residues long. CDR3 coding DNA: TGTGCCAGCAGTTTGGGCAGGGGGCAATCCCAGCATTTT. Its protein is CASSLGRGQSQHF.

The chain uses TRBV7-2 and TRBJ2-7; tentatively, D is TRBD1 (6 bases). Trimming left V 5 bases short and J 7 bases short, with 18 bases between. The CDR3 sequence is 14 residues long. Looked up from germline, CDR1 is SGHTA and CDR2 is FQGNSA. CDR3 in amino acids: CASSVRDNLWEQYF. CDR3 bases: TGTGCCAGCAGCGTCCGGGACAACCTTTGGGAGCAGTACTTC. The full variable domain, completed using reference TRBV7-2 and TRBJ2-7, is GAGVSQSPSNKVTEKGKDVELRCDPISGHTALYWYRQSLGQGLEFLIYFQGNSAPDKSGLPSDRFSAERTGGSVSTLTIQRTQQEDSAVYLCASSVRDNLWEQYFGPGTRLTVT.

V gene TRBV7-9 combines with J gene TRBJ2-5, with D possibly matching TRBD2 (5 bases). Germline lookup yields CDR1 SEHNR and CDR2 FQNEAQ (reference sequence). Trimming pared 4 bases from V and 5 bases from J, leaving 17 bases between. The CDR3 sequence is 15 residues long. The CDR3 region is CASSSQQRSWETQYF. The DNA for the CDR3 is TGTGCCAGCAGCTCTCAGCAGCGGAGTTGGGAGACCCAGTACTTC. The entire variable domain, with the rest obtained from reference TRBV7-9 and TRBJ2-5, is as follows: DTGVSQNPRHKITKRGQNVTFRCDPISEHNRLYWYRQTLGQGPEFLTYFQNEAQLEKSRLLSDRFSAERPKGSFSTLEIQRTEQGDSAMYLCASSSQQRSWETQYFGPGTRLLVL.

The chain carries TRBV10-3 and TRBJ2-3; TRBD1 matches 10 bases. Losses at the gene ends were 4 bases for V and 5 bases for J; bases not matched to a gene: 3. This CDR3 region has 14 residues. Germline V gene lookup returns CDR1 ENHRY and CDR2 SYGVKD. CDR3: CAISGTGGIDTQYF. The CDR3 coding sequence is TGTGCCATCAGTGGGACAGGGGGGATAGATACGCAGTATTTT.

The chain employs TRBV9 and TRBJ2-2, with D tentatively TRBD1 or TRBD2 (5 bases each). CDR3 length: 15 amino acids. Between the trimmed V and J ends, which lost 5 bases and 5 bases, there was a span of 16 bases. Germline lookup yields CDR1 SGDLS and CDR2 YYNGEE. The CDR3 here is CASRGTSGKTGELFF. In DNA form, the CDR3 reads TGTGCCAGCAGAGGGACCTCTGGGAAAACCGGGGAGCTGTTTTTT.

The CDR3 nucleotides read TGTGCCAGCACCCGGGGGAATTACCAAGAGACCCAGTACTTC. It is translated as CASTRGNYQETQYF. The chain combines TRBV27 with TRBJ2-5; a weak D match, TRBD2 (6 bases). Trimming removed 7 bases from V and 0 bases from J, with 12 bases in between. Per germline, CDR1 MNHEY and CDR2 SMNVEV (reference sequence). The CDR3 runs to 14 residues.

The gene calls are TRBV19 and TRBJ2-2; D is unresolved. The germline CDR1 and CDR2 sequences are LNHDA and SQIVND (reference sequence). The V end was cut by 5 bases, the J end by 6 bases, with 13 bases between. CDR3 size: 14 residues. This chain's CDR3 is CASSDSLTSGELFF. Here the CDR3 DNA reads TGTGCCAGTAGTGATTCGCTAACTTCCGGGGAGCTGTTTTTT.

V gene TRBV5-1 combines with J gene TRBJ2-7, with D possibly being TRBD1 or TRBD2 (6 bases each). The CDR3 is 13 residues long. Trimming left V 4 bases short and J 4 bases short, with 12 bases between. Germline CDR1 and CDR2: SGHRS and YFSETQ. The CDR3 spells CASSEGGGYEQYF. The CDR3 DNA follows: TGCGCCAGCAGCGAAGGAGGGGGATACGAGCAGTACTTC.

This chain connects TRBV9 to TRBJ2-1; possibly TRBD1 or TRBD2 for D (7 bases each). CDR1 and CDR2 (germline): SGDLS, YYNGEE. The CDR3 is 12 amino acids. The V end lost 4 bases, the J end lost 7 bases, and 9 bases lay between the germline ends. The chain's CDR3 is CASSQGGNEQFF. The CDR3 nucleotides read TGTGCCAGCAGCCAGGGGGGGAATGAGCAGTTCTTC.

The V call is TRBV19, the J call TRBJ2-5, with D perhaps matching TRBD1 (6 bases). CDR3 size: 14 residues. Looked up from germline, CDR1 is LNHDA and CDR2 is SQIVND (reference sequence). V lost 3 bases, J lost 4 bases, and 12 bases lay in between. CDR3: CASSMHREGETQYF. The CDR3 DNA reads TGTGCCAGTAGTATGCACAGGGAAGGAGAGACCCAGTACTTC.

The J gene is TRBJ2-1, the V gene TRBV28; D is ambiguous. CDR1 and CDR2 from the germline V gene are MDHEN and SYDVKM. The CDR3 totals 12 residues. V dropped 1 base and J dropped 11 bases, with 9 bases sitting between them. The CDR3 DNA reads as TGTGCCAGCAGTTTATCCTTGGTCAAGCAGTTCTTC. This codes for CASSLSLVKQFF.

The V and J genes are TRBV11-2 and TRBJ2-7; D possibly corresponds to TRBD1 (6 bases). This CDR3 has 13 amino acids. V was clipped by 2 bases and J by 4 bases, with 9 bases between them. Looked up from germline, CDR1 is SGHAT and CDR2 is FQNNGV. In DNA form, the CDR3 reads TGTGCCAGCAGCTTATCAGGGGATTACGAGCAGTACTTC. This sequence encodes CASSLSGDYEQYF.

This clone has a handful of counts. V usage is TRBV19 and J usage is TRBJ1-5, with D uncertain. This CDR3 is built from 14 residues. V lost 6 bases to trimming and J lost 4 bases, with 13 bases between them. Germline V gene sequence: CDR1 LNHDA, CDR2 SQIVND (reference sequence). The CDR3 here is CASSRLGVNQPQHF. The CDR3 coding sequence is TGTGCCAGTAGCAGGTTGGGAGTGAATCAGCCCCAGCATTTT.

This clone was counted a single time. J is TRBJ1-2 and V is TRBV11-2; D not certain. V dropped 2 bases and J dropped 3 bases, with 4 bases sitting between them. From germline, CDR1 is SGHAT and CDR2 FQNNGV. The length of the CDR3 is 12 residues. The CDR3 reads CASSLRDYGYTF. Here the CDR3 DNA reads TGTGCCAGCAGCTTACGGGACTATGGCTACACCTTC. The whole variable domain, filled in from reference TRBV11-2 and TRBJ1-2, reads EAGVAQSPRYKIIEKRQSVAFWCNPISGHATLYWYQQILGQGPKLLIQFQNNGVVDDSQLPKDRFSAERLKGVDSTLKIQPAKLEDSAVYLCASSLRDYGYTFGSGTRLTVV.

Here the CDR3 reads CASSLRQSGGYTF. CDR3 DNA: TGTGCCAGCAGTTTAAGGCAATCGGGAGGCTACACCTTC. This chain links TRBV27 with TRBJ1-2; D remains unclear. CDR1 is MNHEY and CDR2 is SMNVEV in the germline V gene (reference sequence). The CDR3 is made up of 13 amino acids. V was clipped by 2 bases and J by 8 bases, with 12 bases between them.

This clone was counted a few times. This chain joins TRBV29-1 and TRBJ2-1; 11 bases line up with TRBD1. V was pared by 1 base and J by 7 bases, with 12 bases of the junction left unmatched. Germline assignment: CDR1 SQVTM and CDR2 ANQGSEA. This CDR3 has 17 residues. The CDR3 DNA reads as TGCAGCGTTGAAGGGCCGGGACAGGGGGGAATTAGGAATGAGCAGTTCTTC. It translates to CSVEGPGQGGIRNEQFF.

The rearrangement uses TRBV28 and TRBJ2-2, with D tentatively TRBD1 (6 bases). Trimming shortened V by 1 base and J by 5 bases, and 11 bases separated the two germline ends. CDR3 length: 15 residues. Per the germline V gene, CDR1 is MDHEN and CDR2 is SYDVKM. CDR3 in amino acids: CASSLYLQGTGELFF. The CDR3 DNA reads TGTGCCAGCAGTTTATATCTCCAGGGGACCGGGGAGCTGTTTTTT.

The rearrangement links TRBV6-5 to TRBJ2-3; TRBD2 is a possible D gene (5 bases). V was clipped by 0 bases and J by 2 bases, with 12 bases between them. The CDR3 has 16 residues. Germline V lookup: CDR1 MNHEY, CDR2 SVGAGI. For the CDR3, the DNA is TGTGCCAGCAGTTACTCAGCCGGGGTCATCACAGATACGCAGTATTTT. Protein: CASSYSAGVITDTQYF.

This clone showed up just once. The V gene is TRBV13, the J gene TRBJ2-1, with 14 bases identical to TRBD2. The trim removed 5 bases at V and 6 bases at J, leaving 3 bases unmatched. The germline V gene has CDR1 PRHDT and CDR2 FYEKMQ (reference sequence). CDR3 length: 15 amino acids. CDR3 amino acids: CASSTGTSGSNEQFF. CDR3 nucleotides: TGTGCCAGCAGCACAGGGACTAGCGGGAGCAATGAGCAGTTCTTC.